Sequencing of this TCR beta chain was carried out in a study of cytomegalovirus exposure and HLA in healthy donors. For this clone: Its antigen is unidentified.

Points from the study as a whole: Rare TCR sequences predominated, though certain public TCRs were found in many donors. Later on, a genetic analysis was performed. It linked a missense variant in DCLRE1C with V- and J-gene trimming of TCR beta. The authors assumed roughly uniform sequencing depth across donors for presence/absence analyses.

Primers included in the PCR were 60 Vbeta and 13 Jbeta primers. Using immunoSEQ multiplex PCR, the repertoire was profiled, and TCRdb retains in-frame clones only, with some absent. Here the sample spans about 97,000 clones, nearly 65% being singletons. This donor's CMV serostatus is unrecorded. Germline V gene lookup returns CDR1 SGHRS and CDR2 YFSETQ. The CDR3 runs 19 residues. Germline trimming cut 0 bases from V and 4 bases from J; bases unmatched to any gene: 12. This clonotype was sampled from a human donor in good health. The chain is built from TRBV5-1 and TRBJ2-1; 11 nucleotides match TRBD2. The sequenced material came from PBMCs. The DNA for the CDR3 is TGCGCCAGCAGCTTGGCCGTAACTAGCGGGAGTGGGCCTTACAATGAGCAGTTCTTC. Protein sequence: CASSLAVTSGSGPYNEQFF.